This passage covers 28 T cell receptor beta chains from one sample sequenced in a study of T-cell reconstitution after alpha-beta-depleted transplantation in children. During its preparation, the TCRbeta library received unique molecular identifiers. TCRdb called the PCR reads again in MiXCR, with one record for every CDR3 protein. The sample has hundreds of thousands of distinct CDR3 sequences; about a tenth are singletons. The source material was PBMCs from the stem cell graft donor, sampled from the stem cell graft. These receptors were taken from a human donor who donated a stem cell graft to a child with acute lymphoblastic leukemia.

This clonotype came up many times. The CDR3 nucleotides are TGTGCCAGCAGTGATGTGGGGGGGGGTAGGGTAGCTTTCTTT. Protein sequence: CASSDVGGGRVAFF. The rearrangement joins TRBV2 to TRBJ1-1, with TRBD1 as a possible D gene (5 bases). The CDR3 runs to 14 residues. Per the germline V gene, CDR1 is SNHLY and CDR2 is FYNNEI. V was shortened by 3 bases and J by 10 bases, with 18 bases between the two germline ends.

The chain couples TRBV10-1 to TRBJ2-7; D might be TRBD1 (6 bases). Germline CDR1 and CDR2: WNHNN and SYGVQD (reference sequence). Deletions cut 2 bases from V and 6 bases from J, with 14 bases between. The CDR3 runs 14 residues. The CDR3 region is CASSETPSGVEQYF. The CDR3 nucleotides read TGCGCCAGCAGTGAGACACCGTCAGGGGTCGAGCAGTACTTC.

This clonotype was recorded a few times. The chain carries TRBV5-6 and TRBJ1-1; unclear D gene. This CDR3 has 12 amino acids. Per germline, CDR1 SGHDT and CDR2 YYEEEE. Trimming shortened V by 4 bases and J by 4 bases, and 8 bases separated the two germline ends. The CDR3 DNA reads TGTGCCAGCAGCGGGTGGGGCACTGAAGCTTTCTTT. Protein: CASSGWGTEAFF.

This clonotype was seen many times. CDR3 DNA: TGTGCCAGCAGTGAAATCAGGACACCGACCTACGAGCAGTACTTC. As protein: CASSEIRTPTYEQYF. The chain joins TRBV12-3 or TRBV12-4 to TRBJ2-7; possible D gene TRBD1, 5 bases. Between the trimmed V and J ends, which lost 5 bases and 2 bases, there was a span of 16 bases. CDR3 size: 15 residues.

The sample holds one count of this clonotype. CDR3 protein: CSVVPDSYEQYF. For the CDR3, the DNA is TGCAGCGTTGTTCCGGACTCCTACGAGCAGTACTTC. The V gene is TRBV29-1, the J gene TRBJ2-7; D call uncertain. CDR1 is SQVTM and CDR2 is ANQGSEA in the germline V gene. The CDR3 consists of 12 residues. V was clipped by 4 bases and J by 0 bases, with 7 bases between them.

This clonotype was picked up many times. The chain couples TRBV11-2 to TRBJ2-3; 7 bases fit TRBD2. Trimming cost V 5 bases and J 5 bases; bases outside gene matches: 10. The germline V gene encodes CDR1 SGHAT and CDR2 FQNNGV. There are 15 residues in the CDR3. CDR3 bases: TGTGCCAGCAGCCCCGGGAGGATAGCGCAAGATACGCAGTATTTT. It yields the protein CASSPGRIAQDTQYF.

This clonotype was observed a few times. V and J are TRBV27 and TRBJ2-7; D may match TRBD1 or TRBD2 (6 bases each). The CDR3 totals 13 residues. The V and J ends lost 0 bases and 7 bases respectively, with 10 bases between them. Germline V gene data show CDR1 as MNHEY and CDR2 as SMNVEV (reference sequence). This CDR3 reads CASSLSGGSEQYF. DNA of the CDR3: TGTGCCAGCAGTTTATCCGGGGGCTCTGAGCAGTACTTC.

This clonotype showed up just a few times. The chain couples TRBV28 to TRBJ1-5, with a tentative D call TRBD1 (6 bases). The germline V and J ends were trimmed by 2 bases and 6 bases, with 14 bases remaining between them. This CDR3 is 15 amino acids long. CDR1 and CDR2 from the germline V gene are MDHEN and SYDVKM. The CDR3 coding sequence is TGTGCCAGCAGTTTACGTGGGGGGGCTGGTCAGCCCCAGCATTTT. Amino acid sequence: CASSLRGGAGQPQHF.

The chain has TRBV7-9 and TRBJ2-5; 8 nucleotides agree with TRBD2. V lost 5 bases, J lost 2 bases, and 10 bases stayed unmatched. The CDR3 length is 16 residues. CDR1 SEHNR and CDR2 FQNEAQ come from the germline V gene (reference sequence). CDR3 sequence: CASSPREGGLQETQYF. The CDR3 DNA reads as TGTGCCAGCAGCCCCCGGGAGGGCGGACTTCAAGAGACCCAGTACTTC.

The rearrangement links TRBV5-5 to TRBJ2-3; D remains unclear. Per germline, CDR1 SGHKS and CDR2 YYEKEE (reference sequence). The CDR3 spans 15 residues. V dropped 0 bases and J dropped 0 bases, with 8 bases sitting between them. Here the CDR3 DNA reads TGTGCCAGCAGCTTGGCCGAAACTAGCACAGATACGCAGTATTTT. Amino acids: CASSLAETSTDTQYF.

This clonotype was counted only a few times. This sequence joins TRBV10-3 and TRBJ2-3; D unclear. The CDR3 runs to 12 residues. Germline loops: CDR1 ENHRY, CDR2 SYGVKD. Trimming pared 0 bases from V and 5 bases from J, leaving 3 bases between. The CDR3 region has the DNA TGTGCCATCAGTGAGTCCCAAGATACGCAGTATTTT. This sequence encodes CAISESQDTQYF.

This clonotype was seen a handful of times. DNA for the CDR3: TGTGCCAGCAGCTTGGTGGGGGCTGGCGAGCAGTACTTC. Translating it yields CASSLVGAGEQYF. The chain carries TRBV5-6 and TRBJ2-7, with D perhaps TRBD1 (6 bases). The germline V gene encodes CDR1 SGHDT and CDR2 YYEEEE. The CDR3 length is 13 residues. V lost 0 bases, J lost 6 bases, and 10 bases lay in between.

The rearrangement joins TRBV12-3 or TRBV12-4 to TRBJ1-1; D may be TRBD1 (5 bases). The CDR3 loop spans 14 amino acids. Trimming removed 6 bases from V and 5 bases from J, with 16 bases in between. The CDR3 protein is CASRVGLYRTEAFF. CDR3 nucleotides: TGTGCCAGCAGGGTGGGACTTTATCGGACTGAAGCTTTCTTT.

Points on this clonotype: A much more abundant neighbour one base away suggests this may be a read error. The CDR3 region is CASRLSGQGYDEQFF. The CDR3 nucleotides are TGCGCCAGCAGACTCAGCGGGCAGGGCTACGATGAGCAGTTCTTC. J is TRBJ2-1 and V is TRBV4-1; weak D call: TRBD2 (6 bases). The CDR3 sequence is 15 residues long. Germline V gene lookup returns CDR1 MGHRA and CDR2 YSYEKL.

In this sample, this clonotype turned up a few times. The V gene is TRBV18, the J gene TRBJ2-3, with D unclear. The CDR3 extends over 14 amino acids. From germline, CDR1 is KGHSH and CDR2 LQKENI. V was trimmed by 0 bases and J by 4 bases, leaving 8 bases between them. CDR3 residues: CASSPPGNPDTQYF. The CDR3 DNA reads as TGTGCCAGCTCACCACCGGGGAACCCAGATACGCAGTATTTT.

This clonotype showed up just a few times. The CDR3 bases are TGTGCCAGCATCTACGGGACAGGGGTTGGCACCGGGGAGCTGTTTTTT. Protein product: CASIYGTGVGTGELFF. The rearrangement links TRBV12-3 or TRBV12-4 to TRBJ2-2; 10 nucleotides line up with TRBD1. The junction had 9 bases not matched to a gene; V was cut back by 7 bases and J by 4 bases. The CDR3 spans 16 residues.

This clonotype was detected many times. This chain uses TRBV4-1 with TRBJ2-5, with a possible D match to TRBD1 (5 bases). The V gene lost 1 base and the J gene lost 5 bases, with 11 bases spanning the gap. The CDR3 totals 14 residues. Per the germline V gene, CDR1 is MGHRA and CDR2 is YSYEKL. The DNA for the CDR3 is TGCGCCAGCAGCCAAGCGAGCAGGGTGGAGACCCAGTACTTC. It translates to CASSQASRVETQYF.

This clonotype has a handful of counts. The V and J genes are TRBV7-9 and TRBJ1-1; no definite D call. The CDR3 has 12 residues. CDR1 and CDR2 (germline): SEHNR, FQNEAQ (reference sequence). Between the trimmed V and J ends, which lost 5 bases and 6 bases, there was a span of 10 bases. CDR3: CASSRSQAEAFF. The CDR3 nucleotides are TGTGCCAGCAGCCGCTCCCAGGCTGAAGCTTTCTTT.

Comment on this clonotype: Possible read error: a much larger clone is one base away. This is likely a read error, given that the CDR3 carries no conserved phenylalanine or tryptophan at its end. V usage is TRBV4-2 and J usage is TRBJ2-5; D unresolved. Per germline, CDR1 LGHNA and CDR2 YNFKEQ. V was pared by 4 bases and J by 7 bases, with 16 bases between. CDR3 length equals 14 residues. The chain's CDR3 is CASSPTVGVRTQYL. CDR3 in DNA: TGTGCCAGCAGCCCGACCGTTGGGGTTCGGACCCAGTACCTC.

This clonotype was observed at least ten times. This chain connects TRBV29-1 to TRBJ1-2; D remains ambiguous. In germline, CDR1 is SQVTM, CDR2 ANQGSEA. Trimming took off 2 bases at V and 1 base at J, with 11 bases between the two ends. The CDR3 has 14 amino acids. CDR3 amino acids: CSVEQTGNNYGYTF. In DNA, the CDR3 is TGCAGCGTTGAACAGACCGGGAATAACTATGGCTACACCTTC.

This clonotype was picked up a small number of times. V is TRBV7-6 and J is TRBJ1-1, with D possibly matching TRBD1 (5 bases). Germline V gene lookup returns CDR1 SGHVS and CDR2 FNYEAQ. Between the trimmed V and J ends, which lost 5 bases and 3 bases, there was a span of 19 bases. This CDR3 is 16 amino acids long. CDR3 region: CASSTHGGLTYTEAFF. The CDR3 DNA sequence: TGTGCCAGCAGCACGCACGGGGGACTAACGTACACTGAAGCTTTCTTT.

The chain carries TRBV29-1 and TRBJ2-3; D assignment may be TRBD1 or TRBD2 (5 bases each). The V gene lost 8 bases and the J gene lost 1 base, with 10 bases spanning the gap. CDR3 length equals 12 residues. Germline values: CDR1 SQVTM, CDR2 ANQGSEA. CDR3 residues: CSRGDGTDTQYF. CDR3 DNA: TGCAGCCGTGGGGACGGCACAGATACGCAGTATTTT.

A few counts support this clonotype. The rearrangement links TRBV6-5 to TRBJ1-5; D gene uncertain. CDR1 and CDR2 from the germline V gene are MNHEY and SVGAGI. This CDR3 has 14 residues. Trimming shortened V by 2 bases and J by 0 bases, and 5 bases separated the two germline ends. CDR3 residues: CASSYGVSNQPQHF. CDR3 sequence (DNA): TGTGCCAGCAGTTACGGGGTTAGCAATCAGCCCCAGCATTTT.

This clonotype was counted ten times or more. The genes are TRBV4-2 and TRBJ1-2, with D perhaps matching TRBD1 (6 bases). This CDR3 has 15 amino acids. The germline V gene encodes CDR1 LGHNA and CDR2 YNFKEQ. Trimming removed 0 bases from V and 2 bases from J, with 10 bases in between. This chain's CDR3 is CASSQDGQGNYGYTF. CDR3 nucleotides: TGTGCCAGCAGCCAAGACGGTCAGGGGAACTATGGCTACACCTTC.

This clonotype was observed at least ten times. The chain has TRBV10-3 and TRBJ2-1; 14 bases match TRBD2. CDR3 length equals 17 residues. The germline gives CDR1 ENHRY, CDR2 SYGVKD. Trimming cost V 0 bases and J 9 bases; bases outside gene matches: 7. The CDR3 coding sequence is TGTGCCATCAGTGAGTCAGTACGACTAGCGGGAGGGACTGAGCAGTTCTTC. This gives the protein CAISESVRLAGGTEQFF.

In its sample, this clonotype was seen a few times. The V and J genes are TRBV4-3 and TRBJ1-6; D is undetermined. The V end was cut by 4 bases, the J end by 1 base, with 5 bases between. The CDR3 has 14 residues. Germline-derived CDR1 and CDR2 are LGHNA and YSLEER. Here the CDR3 DNA reads TGCGCCAGCAGCCGGGGTTCCTATAATTCACCCCTCCACTTT. Amino acid sequence: CASSRGSYNSPLHF.

The chain combines TRBV3-1 with TRBJ1-6, with D unclear. V lost 0 bases and J lost 17, with 14 bases in between. The CDR3 extends over 13 amino acids. Germline V gene sequence: CDR1 LGHDT, CDR2 YNNKEL (reference sequence). The CDR3 sequence is CASSQERRQSVHF. The CDR3 region has the DNA TGTGCCAGCAGCCAAGAAAGGCGGCAGAGTGTCCACTTT.

There are a few counts of this clonotype. This chain joins TRBV20-1 and TRBJ1-1; TRBD1 might be the D (5 bases). The CDR3 length is 14 residues. The V gene lost 3 bases and the J gene lost 4 bases, with 15 bases spanning the gap. In germline, CDR1 is DFQATT, CDR2 SNEGSKA (reference sequence). For the CDR3, the DNA is TGCAGTGCTAGGGGACCGACGACGGGCACTGAAGCTTTCTTT. This translates into CSARGPTTGTEAFF.